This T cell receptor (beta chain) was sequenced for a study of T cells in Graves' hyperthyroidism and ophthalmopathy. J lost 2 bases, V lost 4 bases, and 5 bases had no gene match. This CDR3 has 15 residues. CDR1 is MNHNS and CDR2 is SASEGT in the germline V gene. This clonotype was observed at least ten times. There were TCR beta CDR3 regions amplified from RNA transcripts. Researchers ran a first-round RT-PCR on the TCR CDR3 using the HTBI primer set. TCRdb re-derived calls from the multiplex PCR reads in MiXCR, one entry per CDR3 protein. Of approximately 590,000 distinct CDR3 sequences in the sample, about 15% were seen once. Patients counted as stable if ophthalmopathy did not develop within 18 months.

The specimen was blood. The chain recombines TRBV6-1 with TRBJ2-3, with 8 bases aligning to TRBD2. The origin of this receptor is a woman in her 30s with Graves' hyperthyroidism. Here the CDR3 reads CASSVSGLDTDTQYF. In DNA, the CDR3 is TGTGCCAGCAGTGTTTCGGGACTAGACACAGATACGCAGTATTTT.